The rows below give T cell receptor beta chains drawn from one sample of a study of PD-L1 blockade in urothelial cancer. TCRdb's table, derived via immunoSEQ multiplex PCR, lists solely in-frame clones and lacks some. The data contain tens of thousands of clones, about 79% of them singletons. This specimen consisted of PBMCs, obtained around atezolizumab (anti-PD-L1) treatment. These receptor sequences come from a man aged 60 to 69 with urothelial cancer. Each CDR3 is given with its conserved first and last residue. A D gene is named only where the DNA matches it firmly.

TRBV18	NA	TRBJ1-3	CASSPAETSGNTIYF	TGTGCCAGCTCACCCGCAGAAACCTCTGGAAACACCATATATTTT
TRBV5-1	TRBD1	TRBJ1-1	CASSLTGGAGTEAFF	TGCGCCAGCAGCTTGACAGGGGGCGCGGGAACTGAAGCTTTCTTT
TRBV19	NA	TRBJ1-2	CASRGPRDWANYGYTF	TGTGCCAGTAGGGGTCCACGGGATTGGGCTAACTATGGCTACACCTTC
TRBV2	NA	TRBJ2-7	CASRASWGYEQYF	TGTGCCTCTCGTGCCAGTTGGGGCTACGAGCAGTACTTC
TRBV6-6	NA	TRBJ1-1	CASTQVIGRNTEAFF	TGTGCCAGCACCCAAGTCATAGGGAGGAACACTGAAGCTTTCTTT
TRBV4-1	NA	TRBJ1-5	CASSQDERSNQPQHF	TGCGCCAGCAGCCAAGATGAACGGAGCAATCAGCCCCAGCATTTT
TRBV2	NA	TRBJ2-3	CASSEQGVLTDTQYF	TGTGCCAGCAGTGAACAAGGGGTTTTGACAGATACGCAGTATTTT
TRBV2	NA	TRBJ2-2	CATGREVAASGELFF	TGTGCCACCGGGAGAGAGGTGGCAGCCTCCGGGGAGCTGTTTTTT
TRBV5-1	NA	TRBJ2-1	CASSSRERAYNEQFF	TGCGCCAGCAGCTCACGGGAGAGGGCCTACAATGAGCAGTTCTTC
TRBV11-2	NA	TRBJ1-1	CASSLVPYTEAFF	TGTGCCAGCAGCTTAGTTCCCTACACTGAAGCTTTCTTT
TRBV29-1	TRBD1	TRBJ1-5	CSAIQGSGQPQHF	TGCAGCGCCATACAGGGGAGCGGTCAGCCCCAGCATTTT
TRBV5-1	TRBD2	TRBJ2-5	CASSKTSGSETQYF	TGCGCCAGCAGTAAGACTAGCGGGAGTGAGACCCAGTACTTC
TRBV9	TRBD1	TRBJ1-6	CASSFMGQLNSPLHF	TGTGCCAGCAGCTTTATGGGACAGTTGAATTCACCCCTCCACTTT
TRBV5-1	TRBD1	TRBJ2-4	CASSSGQGSVNIQYF	TGCGCCAGCAGCTCAGGACAGGGATCTGTAAACATTCAGTACTTC
TRBV12-5	NA	TRBJ2-5	CASGLSQLETQYF	TGTGCTAGTGGTTTGTCGCAACTAGAGACCCAGTACTTC
TRBV5-8	NA	TRBJ1-2	CASSTQPRGNYGYTF	TGTGCCAGCAGCACTCAACCTCGGGGGAACTATGGCTACACCTTC
TRBV19	TRBD1	TRBJ1-3	CASNSDRGSGNTIYF	TGTGCCAGTAACTCGGACAGGGGGTCTGGAAACACCATATATTTT
TRBV5-5	NA	TRBJ2-6	CASSSYRGTSGSGANVLTF	TGTGCCAGCAGCTCCTATAGGGGAACCTCCGGCTCTGGGGCCAACGTCCTGACTTTC